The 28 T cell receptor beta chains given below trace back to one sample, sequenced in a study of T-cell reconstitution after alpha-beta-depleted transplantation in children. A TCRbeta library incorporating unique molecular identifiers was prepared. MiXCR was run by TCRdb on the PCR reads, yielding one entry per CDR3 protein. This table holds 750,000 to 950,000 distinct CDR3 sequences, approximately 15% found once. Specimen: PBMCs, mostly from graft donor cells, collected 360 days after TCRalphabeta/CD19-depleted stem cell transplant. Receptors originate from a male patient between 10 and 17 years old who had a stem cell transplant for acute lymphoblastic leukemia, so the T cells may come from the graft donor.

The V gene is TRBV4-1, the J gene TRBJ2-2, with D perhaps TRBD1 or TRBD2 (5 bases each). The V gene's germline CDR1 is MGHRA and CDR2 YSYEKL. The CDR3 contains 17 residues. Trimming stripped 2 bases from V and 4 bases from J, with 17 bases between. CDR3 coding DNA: TGCGCCAGCAGCCAAACGGATGGGGGAGAGGGCACCGGGGAGCTGTTTTTT. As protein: CASSQTDGGEGTGELFF.

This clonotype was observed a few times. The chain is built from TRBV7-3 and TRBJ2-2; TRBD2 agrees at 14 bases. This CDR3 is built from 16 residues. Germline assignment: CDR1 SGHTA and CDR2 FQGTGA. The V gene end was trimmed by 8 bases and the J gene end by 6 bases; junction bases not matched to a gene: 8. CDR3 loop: CASSRGGLAGAGELFF. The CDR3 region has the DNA TGTGCCAGCTCGCGAGGGGGACTAGCGGGAGCCGGGGAGCTGTTTTTT.

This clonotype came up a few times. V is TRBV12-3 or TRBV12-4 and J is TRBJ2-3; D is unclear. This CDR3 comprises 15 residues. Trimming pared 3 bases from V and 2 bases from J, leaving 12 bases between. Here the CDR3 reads CASSFSGVPTDTQYF. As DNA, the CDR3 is TGTGCCAGCAGTTTTTCAGGCGTCCCCACAGATACGCAGTATTTT.

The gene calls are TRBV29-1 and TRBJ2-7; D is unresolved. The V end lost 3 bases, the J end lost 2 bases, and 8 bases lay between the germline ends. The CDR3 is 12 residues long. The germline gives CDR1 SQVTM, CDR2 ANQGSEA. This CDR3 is CSVEAGTYEQYF. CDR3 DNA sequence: TGCAGCGTTGAGGCAGGTACCTACGAGCAGTACTTC.

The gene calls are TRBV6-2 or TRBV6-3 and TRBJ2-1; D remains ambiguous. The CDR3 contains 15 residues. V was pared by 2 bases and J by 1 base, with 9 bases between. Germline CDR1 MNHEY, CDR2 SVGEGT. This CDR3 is CASSYIVSSYNEQFF. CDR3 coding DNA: TGTGCCAGCAGTTACATTGTAAGTTCCTACAATGAGCAGTTCTTC.

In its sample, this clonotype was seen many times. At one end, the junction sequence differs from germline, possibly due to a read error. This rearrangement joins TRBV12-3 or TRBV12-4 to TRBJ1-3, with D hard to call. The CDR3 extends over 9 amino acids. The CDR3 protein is CASGNTIYF. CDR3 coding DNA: TGTGCCAGCGGAAACACCATTTATTTT.

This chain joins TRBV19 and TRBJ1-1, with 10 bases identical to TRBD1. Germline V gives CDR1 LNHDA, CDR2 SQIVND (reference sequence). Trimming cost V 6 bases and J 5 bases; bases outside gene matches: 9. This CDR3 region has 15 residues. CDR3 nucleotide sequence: TGTGCCAGTAGCCCCTCGACAGGGGGCTTAACTGAAGCTTTCTTT. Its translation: CASSPSTGGLTEAFF.

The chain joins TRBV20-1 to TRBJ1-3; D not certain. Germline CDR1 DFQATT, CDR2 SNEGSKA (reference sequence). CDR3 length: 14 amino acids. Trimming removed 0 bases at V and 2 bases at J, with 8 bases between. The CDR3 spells CSARDPRAGNTIYF. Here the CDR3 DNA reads TGCAGTGCTAGAGATCCCCGGGCTGGAAACACCATATATTTT.

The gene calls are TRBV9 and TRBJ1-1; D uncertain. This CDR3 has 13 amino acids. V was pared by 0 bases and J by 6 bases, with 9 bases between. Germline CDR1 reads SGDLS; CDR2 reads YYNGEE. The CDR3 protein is CASSVALRAEAFF. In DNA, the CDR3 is TGTGCCAGCAGCGTAGCTCTAAGGGCTGAAGCTTTCTTT.

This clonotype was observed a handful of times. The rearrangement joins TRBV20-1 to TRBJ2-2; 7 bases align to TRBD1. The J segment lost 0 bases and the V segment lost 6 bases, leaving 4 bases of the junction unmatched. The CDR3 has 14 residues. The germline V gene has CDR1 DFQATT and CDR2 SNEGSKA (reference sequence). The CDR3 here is CSAHRGPNTGELFF. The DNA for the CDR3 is TGCAGTGCCCACAGGGGTCCGAACACCGGGGAGCTGTTTTTT.

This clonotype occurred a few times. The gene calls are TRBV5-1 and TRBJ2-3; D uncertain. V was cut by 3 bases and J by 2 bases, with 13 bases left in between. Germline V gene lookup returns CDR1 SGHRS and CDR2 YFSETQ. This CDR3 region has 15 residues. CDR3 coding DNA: TGCGCCAGCAGCTGGAAAGGACCCCCCACAGATACGCAGTATTTT. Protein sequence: CASSWKGPPTDTQYF.

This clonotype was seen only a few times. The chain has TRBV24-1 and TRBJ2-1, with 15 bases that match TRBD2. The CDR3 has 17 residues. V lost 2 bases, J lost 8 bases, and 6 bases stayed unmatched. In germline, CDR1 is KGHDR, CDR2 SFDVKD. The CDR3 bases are TGTGCCACCAGTGATTCTGGACTAGCGGGAGGGCCAGATGAGCAGTTCTTC. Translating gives CATSDSGLAGGPDEQFF.

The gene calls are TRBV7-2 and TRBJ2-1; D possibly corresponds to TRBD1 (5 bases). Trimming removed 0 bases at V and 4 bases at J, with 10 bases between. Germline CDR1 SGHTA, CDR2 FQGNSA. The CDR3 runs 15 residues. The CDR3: CASSLAHRGYNEQFF. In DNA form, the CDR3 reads TGTGCCAGCAGCTTAGCGCATAGGGGTTACAATGAGCAGTTCTTC. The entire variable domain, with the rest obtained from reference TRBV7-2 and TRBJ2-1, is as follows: GAGVSQSPSNKVTEKGKDVELRCDPISGHTALYWYRQSLGQGLEFLIYFQGNSAPDKSGLPSDRFSAERTGGSVSTLTIQRTQQEDSAVYLCASSLAHRGYNEQFFGPGTRLTVL.

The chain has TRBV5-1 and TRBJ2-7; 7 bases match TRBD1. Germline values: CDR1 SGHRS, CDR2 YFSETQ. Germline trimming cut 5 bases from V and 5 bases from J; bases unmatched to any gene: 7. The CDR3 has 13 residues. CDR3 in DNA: TGCGCCAGCAGACCTCGACAGGGCCACGAGCAGTACTTC. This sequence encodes CASRPRQGHEQYF.

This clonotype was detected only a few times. CDR3 coding DNA: TGTGCCAGCAGTGAATTGGGAACAGATACGCAGTATTTT. This encodes CASSELGTDTQYF. This sequence joins TRBV25-1 and TRBJ2-3, with no clear D. CDR1 and CDR2 (germline): MGHDK, SYGVNS. Trimming took off 1 base at V and 3 bases at J, with 5 bases between the two ends. There are 13 residues in the CDR3. The full variable domain, completed using reference TRBV25-1 and TRBJ2-3, is EADIYQTPRYLVIGTGKKITLECSQTMGHDKMYWYQQDPGMELHLIHYSYGVNSTEKGDLSSESTVSRIRTEHFPLTLESARPSHTSQYLCASSELGTDTQYFGPGTRLTVL.

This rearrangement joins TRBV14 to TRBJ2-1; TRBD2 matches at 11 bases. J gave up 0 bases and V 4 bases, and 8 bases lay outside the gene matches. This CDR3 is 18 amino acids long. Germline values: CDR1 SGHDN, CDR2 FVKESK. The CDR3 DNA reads TGTGCCAGCAGCCGGACTAGCGGGCATATCTACTCCTACAATGAGCAGTTCTTC. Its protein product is CASSRTSGHIYSYNEQFF.

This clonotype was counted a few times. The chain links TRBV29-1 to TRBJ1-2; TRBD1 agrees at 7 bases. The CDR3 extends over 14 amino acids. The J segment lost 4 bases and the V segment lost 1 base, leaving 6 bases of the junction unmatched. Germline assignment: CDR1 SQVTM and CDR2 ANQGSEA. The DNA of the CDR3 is TGCAGCGTTGAAGGCCCACAGGGGATCTATGGCTACACCTTC. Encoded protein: CSVEGPQGIYGYTF.

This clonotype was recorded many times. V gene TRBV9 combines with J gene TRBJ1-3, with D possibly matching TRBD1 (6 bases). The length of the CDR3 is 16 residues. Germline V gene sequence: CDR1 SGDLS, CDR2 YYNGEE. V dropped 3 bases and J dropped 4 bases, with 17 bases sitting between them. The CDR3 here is CASSDGQKAWGNTIYF. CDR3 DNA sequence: TGTGCCAGCAGCGACGGACAGAAGGCGTGGGGAAACACCATATATTTT.

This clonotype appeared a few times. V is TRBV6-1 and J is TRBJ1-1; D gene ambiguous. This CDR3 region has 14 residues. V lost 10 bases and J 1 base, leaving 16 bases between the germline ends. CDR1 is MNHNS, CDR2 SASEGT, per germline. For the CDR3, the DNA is TGTGCCACTTTATCTCGACGGCCGAACACTGAAGCTTTCTTT. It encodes CATLSRRPNTEAFF.

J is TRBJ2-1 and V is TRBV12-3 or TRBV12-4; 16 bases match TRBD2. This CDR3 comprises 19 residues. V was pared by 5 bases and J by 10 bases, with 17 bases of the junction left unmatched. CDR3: CASSPIAWGTSGRVPEQFF. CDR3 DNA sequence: TGTGCCAGCAGTCCAATCGCTTGGGGGACTAGCGGGAGGGTTCCGGAGCAGTTCTTC.

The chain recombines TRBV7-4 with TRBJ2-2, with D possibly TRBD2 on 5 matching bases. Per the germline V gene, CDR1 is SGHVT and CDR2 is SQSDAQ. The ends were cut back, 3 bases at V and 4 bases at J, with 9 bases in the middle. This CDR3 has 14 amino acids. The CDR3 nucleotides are TGTGCCAGCAGCTTCGGACTGTGCACCGGGGAGCTGTTTTTT. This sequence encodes CASSFGLCTGELFF.

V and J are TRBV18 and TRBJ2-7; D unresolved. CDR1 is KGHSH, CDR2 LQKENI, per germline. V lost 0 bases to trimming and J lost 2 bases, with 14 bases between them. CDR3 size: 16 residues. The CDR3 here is CASSPPNSVLAYEQYF. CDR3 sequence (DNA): TGTGCCAGCTCACCACCGAACTCCGTTTTGGCCTACGAGCAGTACTTC.

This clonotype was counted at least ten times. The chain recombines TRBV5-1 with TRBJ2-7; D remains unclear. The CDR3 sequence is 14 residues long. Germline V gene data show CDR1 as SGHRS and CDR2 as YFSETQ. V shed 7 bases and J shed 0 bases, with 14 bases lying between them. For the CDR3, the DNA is TGCGCCAGCGCCAAGGGTGTAAGCTCCTACGAGCAGTACTTC. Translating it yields CASAKGVSSYEQYF.

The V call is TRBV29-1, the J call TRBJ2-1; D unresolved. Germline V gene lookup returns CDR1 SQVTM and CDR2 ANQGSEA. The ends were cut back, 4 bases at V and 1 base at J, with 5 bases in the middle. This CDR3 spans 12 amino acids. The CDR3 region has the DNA TGCAGCGTTGGGGATTCCTACAATGAGCAGTTCTTC. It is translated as CSVGDSYNEQFF.

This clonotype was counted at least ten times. In DNA form, the CDR3 reads TGTGCCATCAGTGAGACTAGCGGGAGTGGCGAGCAGTACTTC. Protein sequence: CAISETSGSGEQYF. This rearrangement joins TRBV10-3 to TRBJ2-7, with TRBD2 matching over 11 bases. The CDR3 contains 14 residues. V lost 2 bases, J lost 6 bases, and 3 bases stayed unmatched. The V gene's germline CDR1 is ENHRY and CDR2 SYGVKD.

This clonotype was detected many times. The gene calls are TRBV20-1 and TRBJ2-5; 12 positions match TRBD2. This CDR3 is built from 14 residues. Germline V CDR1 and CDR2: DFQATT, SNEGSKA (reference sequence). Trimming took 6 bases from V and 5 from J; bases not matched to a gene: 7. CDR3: CSALAGGPRETQYF. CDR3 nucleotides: TGCAGTGCGCTAGCGGGAGGGCCTCGGGAGACCCAGTACTTC.

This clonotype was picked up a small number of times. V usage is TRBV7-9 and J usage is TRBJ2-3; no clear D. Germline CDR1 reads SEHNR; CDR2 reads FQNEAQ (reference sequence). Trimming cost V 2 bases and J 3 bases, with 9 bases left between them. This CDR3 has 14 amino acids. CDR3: CASSLNQATDTQYF. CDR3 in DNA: TGTGCCAGCAGCTTAAACCAGGCTACAGATACGCAGTATTTT.

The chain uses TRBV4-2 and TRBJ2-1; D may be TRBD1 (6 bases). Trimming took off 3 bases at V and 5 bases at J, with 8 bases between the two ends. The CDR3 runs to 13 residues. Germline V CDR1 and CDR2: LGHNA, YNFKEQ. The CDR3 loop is CASSQRGNNEQFF. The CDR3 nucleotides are TGTGCCAGCAGCCAGAGGGGGAACAATGAGCAGTTCTTC.